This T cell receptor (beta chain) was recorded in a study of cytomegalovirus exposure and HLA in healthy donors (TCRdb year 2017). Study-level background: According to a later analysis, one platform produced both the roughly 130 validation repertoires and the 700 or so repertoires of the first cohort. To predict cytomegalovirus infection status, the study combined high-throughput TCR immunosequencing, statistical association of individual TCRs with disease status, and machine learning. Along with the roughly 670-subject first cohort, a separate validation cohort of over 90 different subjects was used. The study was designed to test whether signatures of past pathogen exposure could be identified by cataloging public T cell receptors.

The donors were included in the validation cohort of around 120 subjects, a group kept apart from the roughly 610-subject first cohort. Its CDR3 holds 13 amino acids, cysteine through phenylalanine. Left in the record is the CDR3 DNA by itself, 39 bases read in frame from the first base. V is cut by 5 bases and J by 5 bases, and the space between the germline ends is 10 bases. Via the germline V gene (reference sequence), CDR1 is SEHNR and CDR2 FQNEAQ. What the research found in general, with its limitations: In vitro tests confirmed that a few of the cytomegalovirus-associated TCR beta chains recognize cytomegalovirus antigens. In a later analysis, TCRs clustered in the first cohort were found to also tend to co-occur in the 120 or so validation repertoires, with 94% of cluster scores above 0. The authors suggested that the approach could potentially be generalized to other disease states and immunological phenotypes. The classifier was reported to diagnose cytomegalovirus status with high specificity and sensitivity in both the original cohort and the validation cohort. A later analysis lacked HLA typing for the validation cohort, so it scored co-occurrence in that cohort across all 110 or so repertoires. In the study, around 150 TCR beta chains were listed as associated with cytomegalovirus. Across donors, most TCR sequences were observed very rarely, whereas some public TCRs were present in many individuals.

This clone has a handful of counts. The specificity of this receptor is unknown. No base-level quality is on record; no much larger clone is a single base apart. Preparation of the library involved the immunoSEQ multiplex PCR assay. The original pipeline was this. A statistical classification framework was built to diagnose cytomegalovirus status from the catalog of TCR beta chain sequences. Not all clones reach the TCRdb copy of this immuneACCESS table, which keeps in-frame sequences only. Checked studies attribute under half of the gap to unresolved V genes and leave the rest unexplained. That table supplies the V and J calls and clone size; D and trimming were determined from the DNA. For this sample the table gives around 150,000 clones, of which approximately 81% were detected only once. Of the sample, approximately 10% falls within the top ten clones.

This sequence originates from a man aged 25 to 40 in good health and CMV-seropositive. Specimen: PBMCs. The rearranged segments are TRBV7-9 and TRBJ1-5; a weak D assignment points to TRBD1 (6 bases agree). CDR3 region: CASSHSGDQPQHF. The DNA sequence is TGTGCCAGCAGCCACTCAGGGGATCAGCCCCAGCATTTT.